A single T cell receptor (beta chain) is shown here with its context. This sample is drawn from a study of blood T cell repertoires in COVID-19. Whole-study context: Samples representing acute and convalescent COVID-19 were sourced from the United States, Italy and Spain.

Trimming at V came to 4 bases and at J to 4 bases, leaving 12 bases not matched to a gene. Per the germline V gene, CDR1 is SGHKS and CDR2 is YYEKEE (reference sequence). The CDR3 runs to 19 residues. Study processing details: Reference gene primer amplification in the assay estimated nucleated cell counts. The assay was immunoSEQ multiplex PCR, and TCRdb's table has in-frame clones only and misses some. Clonal size and the V and J genes are those of that table, whereas D and trimming came from the DNA. The repertoire holds some 400,000 clones, around 87% seen once, with 1% to 1.5% in the top ten. Participants, about 18 to 90 years old, spanned around 25 US areas. Cohorts were based on clinical histories the participants reported.

The clonotype originates from a young man who had recovered from COVID-19. The chain links TRBV5-5 to TRBJ2-2, with 14 nucleotides matching TRBD2. The sequenced sample consisted of PBMCs or T cells enriched from blood (not recorded which). CDR3 sequence reads: CASSLQRLAGGPVTGELFF. The CDR3 region has the DNA TGTGCCAGCAGCCTCCAGAGACTAGCGGGGGGGCCCGTCACCGGGGAGCTGTTTTTT.